The rows below give T cell receptor beta chains drawn from one sample of a study of cytomegalovirus exposure and HLA in healthy donors. The data were produced by immunoSEQ multiplex PCR, yet TCRdb's version contains in-frame clones alone and is incomplete. The sample gives 250,000 to 350,000 clones, 80% to 90% of which show up once; 3.5% to 4.5% is in the top ten. Material for sequencing was PBMCs. Every receptor here comes from a man in his forties in good health and CMV-seropositive. The CDR3 runs from the conserved cysteine through the conserved F or W. A D gene is named only where the DNA matches it firmly. Where a row states a size, it is once, few, many or the class of an expanded clone; other rows omit it.

>TRBV5-1|NA|NA|TRBJ2-3
TGCGCCAGCACCCCTTTAGGGGGCACAGATACGCAGTATTTT
CASTPLGGTDTQYF
>TRBV6-5|NA|TRBD1|TRBJ2-7
TGTGCCAGTAGCCAGGGGGCGGTTTACGAGCAGTACTTC
CASSQGAVYEQYF
>TRBV28|once|NA|TRBJ1-3
TGTGCCAGCAGGCGCGACAGGATCTCTGGAAACACCATATATTTT
CASRRDRISGNTIYF
>TRBV19|NA|NA|TRBJ2-7
TGTGCCAGTAGTATACCCGGGAACCGATACGAGCAGTACTTC
CASSIPGNRYEQYF
>TRBV6-6|NA|NA|TRBJ2-7
TGTGCCAGCAGTTACTCGAGTAGCTACGAGCAGTACTTC
CASSYSSSYEQYF
>TRBV19|NA|TRBD2|TRBJ2-1
TGTGCCAGTAAGATTAGCGGGAGCTCCTACAATGAGCAGTTCTTC
CASKISGSSYNEQFF
>TRBV27|NA|TRBD2|TRBJ2-5
TGTGCCAGCAGTTCGGGAGGGGTCCCGTTGGAGCAGTACTTC
CASSSGGVPLEQYF
>TRBV5-6|NA|TRBD1|TRBJ1-5
TGTGCCAGCAGCTTGGCAGCGTTAAGGGGGCATCAGCCCCAGCATTTT
CASSLAALRGHQPQHF
>TRBV18|NA|TRBD2|TRBJ2-1
TGTGCCAGCTCACTGCTAGCGGGAGTGGGGAGCTCCTACAATGAGCAGTTCTTC
CASSLLAGVGSSYNEQFF
>TRBV4-1|NA|TRBD2|TRBJ2-7
TGCGCCAGCAGCCAAGATGGGTTGACTAGCGGCTGGCACTACGAGCAGTACTTC
CASSQDGLTSGWHYEQYF
>TRBV28|NA|TRBD1|TRBJ1-1
TGTGCCAGCAGCCTGACAGGGGCCACTGAAGCTTTCTTT
CASSLTGATEAFF
>TRBV27|NA|NA|TRBJ1-1
TGTGCCAGCAGTTCCTCGACTGGCACTGAAGCTTTCTTT
CASSSSTGTEAFF
>TRBV7-9|NA|TRBD2|TRBJ2-5
TGTGCCAGCAGCTTACGGGGGGGGCGGGAGTCCGAGACCCAGTACTTC
CASSLRGGRESETQYF
>TRBV4-1|NA|NA|TRBJ1-4
TGCGCCAGCAGCCAAACATCTGGCCGTCGGGGGGAACTGTTTTTT
CASSQTSGRRGELFF
>TRBV27|NA|TRBD1|TRBJ1-4
TGTGCCAGCACCCGACCGCGGGGACAGCTAGAAAAACTGTTTTTT
CASTRPRGQLEKLFF
>TRBV6-5|NA|TRBD1|TRBJ2-7
TGTGCCAGCAGTCCTCCGACAGGGTGGGGGCAGTACTTC
CASSPPTGWGQYF
>TRBV4-1|NA|TRBD2|TRBJ2-5
TGCGCCAGCAGCCAAGCTGAGGGGAGGGGAGAGACCCAGTACTTC
CASSQAEGRGETQYF
>TRBV11-2|NA|NA|TRBJ2-3
TGTGCCAGCAGCTCTTGGGACACCACAGATACGCAGTATTTT
CASSSWDTTDTQYF
>TRBV5-4|NA|NA|TRBJ2-1
TGTGCCAGCAGCTTGGCGGGAGTCATCGTCGGTGAGCAGTTCTTC
CASSLAGVIVGEQFF
>TRBV5-1|NA|NA|TRBJ1-3
TGCGCCAGCAGCTTGGCGGACAGCGCCTCTGGAAACACCATATATTTT
CASSLADSASGNTIYF
>TRBV28|NA|TRBD1|TRBJ2-4
TGTGCCAGCAGTTTAGGGACAGGGGTACGGGCCAAAAACATTCAGTACTTC
CASSLGTGVRAKNIQYF
>TRBV29-1|once|TRBD2|TRBJ2-7
TGCAGCGGGACGAGCGGGAGCGCCTACGAGCAGTACTTC
CSGTSGSAYEQYF
>TRBV27|NA|NA|TRBJ2-1
TGTGCCAGCAGTCCCACTTTGCGCCGGGGTGCAGATGAGCAGTTCTTC
CASSPTLRRGADEQFF
>TRBV28|NA|TRBD1|TRBJ1-1
TGTGCCAGCAGAGAAGGACAGGGTGAGACGAACACTGAAGCTTTCTTT
CASREGQGETNTEAFF
>TRBV4-3|NA|TRBD2|TRBJ2-1
TGCGCCAGCAGCCAAGGGACTAGCGGGAGATATGAGCAGTTCTTC
CASSQGTSGRYEQFF
>TRBV7-8|NA|NA|TRBJ2-3
TGTGTCAGCAGCTTGGCTAGCACAGATACGCAGTATTTT
CVSSLASTDTQYF
>TRBV6-6|NA|NA|TRBJ1-5
TGTGCCAGCAGTTACTCACCGGGCAGGGGCAATCAGCCCCAGCATTTT
CASSYSPGRGNQPQHF
>TRBV6-6|NA|TRBD2|TRBJ2-3
TGTGCCAGCAGTTTGGCGGGAGGAACAGATACGCAGTATTTT
CASSLAGGTDTQYF
>TRBV11-2|NA|NA|TRBJ2-1
TGTGCCAGCTCCTCCGGCAGGAATGAGCAGTTCTTC
CASSSGRNEQFF
>TRBV4-2|NA|NA|TRBJ1-3
TGTGCCAGCAGCCAAGCTGCAGGGGATTCTGGAAACACCATATATTTT
CASSQAAGDSGNTIYF
>TRBV14|NA|NA|TRBJ2-5
TGTGCCAGCAGCCAAGACAAGTACTTC
CASSQDKYF
>TRBV5-5|NA|TRBD1|TRBJ2-7
TGTGCCAGCAGCTGGGGACAGGGGCTGTCCTACGAGCAGTACTTC
CASSWGQGLSYEQYF
>TRBV4-1|once|NA|TRBJ1-5
TGCGCCAGCAGCCCCCGCCTAGGTAGCAATCAGCCCCAGCATTTT
CASSPRLGSNQPQHF
>TRBV6-5|NA|NA|TRBJ1-5
TGTGCCAGCAGCCCAAGCAATCAGCCCCAGCATTTT
CASSPSNQPQHF
>TRBV6-5|once|TRBD1|TRBJ1-5
TGTGCCAGCAGCAAGACAGGGTTTAGCAATCAGCCCCAGCATTTT
CASSKTGFSNQPQHF
>TRBV19|NA|TRBD2|TRBJ2-1
TGTGCCAGTAGTGGAGAGACTAGCGGGAGTTACAATGAGCAGTTCTTC
CASSGETSGSYNEQFF
>TRBV7-2|NA|NA|TRBJ1-2
TGTGCCAGCAGCTTAGAGAGGGGGGGGGCCTATGGCTACACCTTC
CASSLERGGAYGYTF
>TRBV10-3|NA|NA|TRBJ1-5
TGTGCCATCGGGGCAGGGGAGAATCAGCCCCAGCATTTT
CAIGAGENQPQHF
>TRBV2|NA|TRBD2|TRBJ2-7
TGTGCCAGCCTTTTCCCCCTAGCGGGAACCTACGAGCAGTACTTC
CASLFPLAGTYEQYF
>TRBV7-3|NA|TRBD1|TRBJ2-5
TGTGCCAGCAGCTTGTCCGGGACAGCCTCCCAAGAGACCCAGTACTTC
CASSLSGTASQETQYF
>TRBV18|once|TRBD1|TRBJ2-5
TGTGCCAGCTCACCACGACAGGGGGCATTAGAGACCCAGTACTTC
CASSPRQGALETQYF
>TRBV5-1|NA|NA|TRBJ1-2
TGCGCCAGCAGCCCCCGGGACACGGACTATGGCTACACCTTC
CASSPRDTDYGYTF
>TRBV30|NA|TRBD1|TRBJ2-1
TGTGCCTGGGGGACAGGGGGGACCTACAATGAGCAGTTCTTC
CAWGTGGTYNEQFF
>TRBV19|NA|NA|TRBJ1-1
TGTGCCAGTAGTATAGCGGTTTGGAACACTGAAGCTTTCTTT
CASSIAVWNTEAFF
>TRBV27|NA|TRBD1|TRBJ1-2
TGTGCCAGCAGTTTGCGGGACAGTTTTGGTGGCTACACCTTC
CASSLRDSFGGYTF
>TRBV5-1|NA|TRBD1|TRBJ1-1
TGCGCCAGCAGCCGAAAAGGACAGGGGTCGGGGACTGAAGCTTTCTTT
CASSRKGQGSGTEAFF
>TRBV5-5|NA|TRBD1|TRBJ2-7
TGTGCCAGCAGCTGGGACAGGTTTTCCTCCTACGAGCAGTACTTC
CASSWDRFSSYEQYF
>TRBV10-3|once|NA|TRBJ1-2
TGTGCCATCAGTGACGGAGGGGCCTATGGCTACACCTTC
CAISDGGAYGYTF
>TRBV21-1|NA|NA|TRBJ2-5
TGTGCCAGCAGGGACTTACAAGAGACCCAGTACTTC
CASRDLQETQYF
>TRBV10-3|NA|NA|TRBJ1-6
TGTGCCATCAGGGGGGGGTCCTATAATTCACCCCTCCACTTT
CAIRGGSYNSPLHF
>TRBV14|NA|NA|TRBJ2-2
TGTGCCAGCAGCCAAGTCTACAGGGACACCGGGGAGCTGTTTTTT
CASSQVYRDTGELFF
>TRBV7-9|NA|NA|TRBJ1-2
TGTGCCAGCAGCTTATCGGTGACAGCCGCTTACTATGGCTACACCTTC
CASSLSVTAAYYGYTF